This TCR beta chain was observed in a study of shared clonotypes between healthy human individuals. Whole-study context: There were three CD4 naive, three CD4 memory, two CD8 naive and one CD8 memory plates per donor.

Germline CDR1 is MDHEN and CDR2 is SYDVKM. The junction had 8 bases not matched to a gene; V was cut back by 2 bases and J by 4 bases. The CDR3 runs to 16 residues. Sorted subsets were amplified in replicate PCRs using around 200 ng DNA, about 30,000 T cell genomes. Measured with immunoSEQ multiplex PCR; TCRdb has only the in-frame clones, and not every one. The sample lists about 1.5 million clones, approximately 98% occurring once. The origin of this receptor is a man aged 30-40 years in good health. The V gene is TRBV28, the J gene TRBJ2-5; 9 nucleotides line up with TRBD2. The specimen sequenced was naive CD4+ T cells sorted from blood. As to subset: CD45RA+ positively selected. The CDR3 sequence: CASSLLAGGSGETQYF. The CDR3 DNA is TGTGCCAGCAGTTTACTGGCGGGAGGGTCGGGAGAGACCCAGTACTTC.